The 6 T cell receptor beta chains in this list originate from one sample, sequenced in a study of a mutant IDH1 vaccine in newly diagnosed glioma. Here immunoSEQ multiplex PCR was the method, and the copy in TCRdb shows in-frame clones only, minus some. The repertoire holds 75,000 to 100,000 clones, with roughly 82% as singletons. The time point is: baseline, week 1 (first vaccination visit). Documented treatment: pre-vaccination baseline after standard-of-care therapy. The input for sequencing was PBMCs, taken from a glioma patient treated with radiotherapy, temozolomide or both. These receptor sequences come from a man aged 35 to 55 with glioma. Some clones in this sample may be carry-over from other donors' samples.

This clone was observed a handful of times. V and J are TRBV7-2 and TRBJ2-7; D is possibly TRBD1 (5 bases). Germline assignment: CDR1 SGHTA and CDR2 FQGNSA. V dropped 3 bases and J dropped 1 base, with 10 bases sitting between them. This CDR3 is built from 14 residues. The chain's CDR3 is CASSLRTPSYEQYF. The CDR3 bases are TGTGCCAGCAGCTTGAGGACACCATCCTACGAGCAGTACTTC.

For the CDR3, the DNA is TGTGCCAGCAGCCTAGTGGGTGGTCTAGCCCCGGGGGATGAGCAGTTCTTC. Protein sequence: CASSLVGGLAPGDEQFF. The rearrangement joins TRBV9 to TRBJ2-1, with TRBD2 as a possible D gene (6 bases). Deletions cut 4 bases from V and 8 bases from J, with 25 bases between. The germline V gene encodes CDR1 SGDLS and CDR2 YYNGEE. The CDR3 totals 17 residues.

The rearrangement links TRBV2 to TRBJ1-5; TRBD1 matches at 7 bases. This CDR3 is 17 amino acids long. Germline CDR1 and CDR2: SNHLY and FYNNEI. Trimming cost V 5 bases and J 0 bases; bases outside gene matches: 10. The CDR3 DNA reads TGTGCCAGCAGTCCGGGGAGAGGGGGCTATAGCAATCAGCCCCAGCATTTT. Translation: CASSPGRGGYSNQPQHF.

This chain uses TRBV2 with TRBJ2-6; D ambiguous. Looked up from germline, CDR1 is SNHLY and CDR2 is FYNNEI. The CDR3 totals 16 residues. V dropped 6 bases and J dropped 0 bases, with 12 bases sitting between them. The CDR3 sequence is CASSKDASSGANVLTF. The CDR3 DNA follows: TGTGCCAGCAGCAAGGACGCTTCCTCTGGGGCCAACGTCCTGACTTTC.

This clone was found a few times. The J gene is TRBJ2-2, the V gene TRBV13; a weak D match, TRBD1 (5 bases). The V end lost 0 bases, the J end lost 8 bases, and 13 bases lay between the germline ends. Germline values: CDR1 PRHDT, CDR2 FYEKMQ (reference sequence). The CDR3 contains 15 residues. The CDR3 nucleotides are TGTGCCAGCAGCTTAGGCCCCACAGGCTTTGGGGAGCTGTTTTTT. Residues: CASSLGPTGFGELFF.

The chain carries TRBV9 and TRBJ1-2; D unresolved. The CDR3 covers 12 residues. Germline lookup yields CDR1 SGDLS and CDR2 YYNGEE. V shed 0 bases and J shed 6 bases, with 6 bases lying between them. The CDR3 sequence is CASSVDGDGYTF. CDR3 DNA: TGTGCCAGCAGCGTAGATGGGGATGGCTACACCTTC.